Described below is a single TCR beta chain sequence and its context. Other DNA sequences in the sample encode the same CDR3. Some clones are missing from TCRdb's copy, which holds only in-frame ones; the method was immunoSEQ multiplex PCR. In the table there are around 65,000 clones, roughly 87% of which are singletons. The data belong to a study of T cell changes during pregnancy in multiple sclerosis. The germline V gene encodes CDR1 MRHNA and CDR2 SNTAGT. CDR3 length equals 15 residues. The junction had 3 bases not matched to a gene; V was cut back by 0 bases and J by 4 bases. The V and J genes are TRBV6-4 and TRBJ2-1, with 7 bases lining up with TRBD2. Sequenced material: peripheral blood, taken in the first trimester of pregnancy. This sequence was found in a female donor with multiple sclerosis, enrolled in a pregnancy study. The chain's CDR3 is CASSDSAGAYNEQFF. The CDR3 nucleotides are TGTGCCAGCAGTGACTCGGCGGGAGCGTACAATGAGCAGTTCTTC.